These 8 T cell receptor beta chains were all obtained from the same sample, sequenced in a study of glioma-infiltrating T cells. Using RNA template, CDR3s of TCR alpha and beta were amplified with iRepertoire arm-PCR. TCRdb called the multiplex PCR reads again in MiXCR, with one record for every CDR3 protein. The sample lists under 150,000 distinct CDR3 sequences; roughly a quarter were seen once. What was sequenced was glioma tissue, nonneoplastic brain tissue, or PBMCs (not recorded which). The origin of the receptors is a human donor with low-grade glioma or glioblastoma, undergoing nonglioma brain surgery, or in good health (not recorded which).

This clonotype appeared a few times. The rearrangement uses TRBV9 and TRBJ2-5; D ambiguous. Germline CDR1 and CDR2: SGDLS and YYNGEE. The V and J ends lost 0 bases and 5 bases respectively, with 8 bases between them. This CDR3 spans 13 amino acids. CDR3 in DNA: TGTGCCAGCAGCGTAGCTGACTGGGAGACCCAGTACTTC. Its translation: CASSVADWETQYF. The full variable domain, its missing parts supplied by reference TRBV9 and TRBJ2-5, is DSGVTQTPKHLITATGQRVTLRCSPRSGDLSVYWYQQSLDQGLQFLIQYYNGEERAKGNILERFSAQQFPDLHSELNLSSLELGDSALYFCASSVADWETQYFGPGTRLLVL.

This clonotype was counted a few times. The genes are TRBV14 and TRBJ1-2; D perhaps matches TRBD1 (6 bases). From germline, CDR1 is SGHDN and CDR2 FVKESK. This CDR3 is 15 amino acids long. Trimming pared 1 base from V and 5 bases from J, leaving 14 bases between. CDR3 sequence: CASSQGDDRPYGYTF. The CDR3 nucleotides read TGTGCCAGCAGCCAAGGGGATGACAGGCCATATGGCTACACCTTC. The full variable domain, completed using reference TRBV14 and TRBJ1-2, is EAGVTQFPSHSVIEKGQTVTLRCDPISGHDNLYWYRRVMGKEIKFLLHFVKESKQDESGMPNNRFLAERTGGTYSTLKVQPAELEDSGVYFCASSQGDDRPYGYTFGSGTRLTVV.

This clonotype has only one observation. Likely a read error: the CDR3 ends without its conserved phenylalanine or tryptophan. V and J are TRBV18 and TRBJ2-3, with TRBD1 matching over 9 bases. Germline lookup yields CDR1 KGHSH and CDR2 LQKENI. The CDR3 spans 15 residues. V shed 5 bases, J shed 3 bases, and the junction held 6 bases outside the gene matches. This chain's CDR3 is CASSSGTGHTDTQYS. As DNA, the CDR3 is TGTGCCAGCTCATCCGGGACAGGGCATACAGATACGCAGTATTCT.

This clonotype has ten or more counts. The chain is built from TRBV27 and TRBJ2-7; either TRBD1 or TRBD2 may supply D (6 bases each). The length of the CDR3 is 14 residues. Germline V gene data show CDR1 as MNHEY and CDR2 as SMNVEV (reference sequence). V was shortened by 7 bases and J by 0 bases, with 13 bases between the two germline ends. As DNA, the CDR3 is TGTGCCAGCAAAAAAGGAGGGGGCTCCTACGAGCAGTACGTC. This sequence encodes CASKKGGGSYEQYV.

In this sample, this clonotype turned up a few times. The rearrangement uses TRBV27 and TRBJ1-4, with D tentatively TRBD1 (5 bases). Trimming cost V 7 bases and J 8 bases, with 20 bases left between them. Germline CDR1 and CDR2: MNHEY and SMNVEV (reference sequence). The CDR3 sequence is 15 residues long. CDR3 loop: CASNPGRAGSEKLFF. The DNA of the CDR3 is TGTGCCAGCAACCCCGGTCGGGCAGGGTCGGAAAAACTGTTTTTT.

This clonotype has only a few counts. The gene calls are TRBV7-2 and TRBJ2-3; no clear D. The CDR3 runs to 16 residues. V lost 5 bases and J 0 bases, leaving 15 bases between the germline ends. Germline V gene sequence: CDR1 SGHTA, CDR2 FQGNSA. The CDR3 spells CASSPSLLRSTDTQYF. The CDR3 DNA reads TGTGCCAGCAGCCCCTCCCTGCTTAGGAGCACAGATACGCAGTATTTT.

With respect to this clonotype: The CDR3 ends on some other residue instead of the conserved phenylalanine or tryptophan, so this is likely a read error. This rearrangement joins TRBV7-2 to TRBJ2-1; unclear D gene. The CDR3 loop spans 15 amino acids. The germline gives CDR1 SGHTA, CDR2 FQGNSA. Between the trimmed V and J ends, which lost 0 bases and 5 bases, there was a span of 11 bases. The CDR3 loop is CASSLASPPDNEQFS. CDR3 nucleotide sequence: TGTGCCAGCAGCTTAGCTAGCCCCCCCGACAATGAGCAGTTCTCC.

This clonotype has just a few counts. The J gene is TRBJ1-2, the V gene TRBV19, with D hard to call. V lost 2 bases and J 3 bases, leaving 13 bases between the germline ends. In germline, CDR1 is LNHDA, CDR2 SQIVND (reference sequence). The CDR3 totals 15 residues. CDR3 DNA: TGTGCCAGTAGTATACTGACGAGCTTCGACTATGGCTACACCTTC. It encodes CASSILTSFDYGYTF.